The 21 T cell receptor beta chains presented below share a single source sample, sequenced in a study of T cells in Graves' hyperthyroidism and ophthalmopathy. Template material for amplifying TCR beta CDR3 regions consisted of RNA transcripts. A set of HTBI primers served as the primers for a first-round RT-PCR of the TCR CDR3. TCRdb passed the multiplex PCR reads through MiXCR, listing each CDR3 protein once. The sample gives about 640,000 distinct CDR3 sequences, less than 25% of which show up once; more than 30% is in the top ten. The sample consisted of blood. The receptors here all came from a young man with Graves' ophthalmopathy.

This clonotype was seen repeatedly, ten times or more. The rearrangement uses TRBV27 and TRBJ2-7; 11 bases line up with TRBD1. CDR3 size: 14 residues. CDR1 is MNHEY and CDR2 is SMNVEV in the germline V gene (reference sequence). V was clipped by 5 bases and J by 2 bases; unmatched bases: 2. CDR3 region: CASSTGQGAYEQYF. The CDR3 DNA is TGTGCCAGCAGTACGGGACAGGGGGCCTACGAGCAGTACTTC.

In its sample, this clonotype was seen once. The chain has TRBV20-1 and TRBJ2-3; 13 bases map to TRBD2. This CDR3 has 13 amino acids. The V segment lost 5 bases and the J segment 6 bases; nucleotides outside the gene matches: 2. Looked up from germline, CDR1 is DFQATT and CDR2 is SNEGSKA (reference sequence). CDR3 nucleotides: TGCAGTGCTGGACTAGCGGGAGCGGATACGCAGTATTTT. This gives the protein CSAGLAGADTQYF.

The chain recombines TRBV7-8 with TRBJ2-7; D may correspond to TRBD1 or TRBD2 (5 bases each). Between the trimmed V and J ends, which lost 2 bases and 5 bases, there was a span of 13 bases. The CDR3 totals 14 residues. Germline V gives CDR1 SGHVS, CDR2 FQNEAQ. The CDR3 region is CASSLRGDANEQYF. The CDR3, as DNA: TGTGCCAGCAGCTTAAGAGGGGACGCAAACGAGCAGTACTTC.

This clonotype was seen many times. The gene calls are TRBV7-8 and TRBJ2-6; TRBD2 matches 8 bases. V lost 0 bases and J lost 3; bases outside the gene matches: 7. The CDR3 runs to 18 residues. Germline-derived CDR1 and CDR2 are SGHVS and FQNEAQ. Here the CDR3 DNA reads TGTGCCAGCAGCTTAGCGGGACTAGATCTAAGTGGGGCCAACGTCCTGACTTTC. It translates to CASSLAGLDLSGANVLTF.

The gene calls are TRBV6-5 and TRBJ2-5; TRBD1 might be the D (6 bases). The germline V gene has CDR1 MNHEY and CDR2 SVGAGI. This CDR3 region has 15 residues. V was shortened by 0 bases and J by 6 bases, with 14 bases between the two germline ends. The CDR3 sequence: CASSYSTGPLKTQYF. CDR3 DNA: TGTGCCAGCAGTTACTCGACAGGTCCCCTAAAGACCCAGTACTTC.

This clonotype was seen many times. This chain joins TRBV7-2 and TRBJ2-7; D may correspond to TRBD1 or TRBD2 (5 bases each). The V gene's germline CDR1 is SGHTA and CDR2 FQGNSA. This CDR3 is built from 16 residues. V lost 5 bases to trimming and J lost 2 bases, with 19 bases between them. The DNA of the CDR3 is TGTGCCAGCAGCCTGGGGGTTTGGAGTCGGGCCTACGAGCAGTACTTC. This sequence encodes CASSLGVWSRAYEQYF.

This clonotype showed up just a few times. The rearrangement joins TRBV5-4 to TRBJ1-2, with D possibly being TRBD1 (5 bases). The germline V and J ends were trimmed by 0 bases and 6 bases, with 9 bases remaining between them. The CDR3 totals 13 residues. Per germline, CDR1 SGHNT and CDR2 YYREEE (reference sequence). CDR3 bases: TGTGCCAGCAGCTTGGAGGGGTCCAATGGCTACACCTTC. As protein: CASSLEGSNGYTF.

The chain joins TRBV29-1 to TRBJ1-1, with 7 bases aligning to TRBD1. This CDR3 is 13 amino acids long. CDR1 and CDR2 from the germline V gene are SQVTM and ANQGSEA. Unmatched junction bases numbered 9, after V lost 5 bases and J lost 6 bases. The CDR3 here is CSVQGGEAAEAFF. For the CDR3, the DNA is TGCAGCGTTCAGGGGGGGGAAGCGGCTGAAGCTTTCTTT.

The J gene is TRBJ2-1, the V gene TRBV5-6; no clear D gene. Deletions cut 0 bases from V and 9 bases from J, with 10 bases between. The CDR3 extends over 13 amino acids. Germline loops: CDR1 SGHDT, CDR2 YYEEEE. The chain's CDR3 is CASSLDTLGEQFF. The CDR3 DNA sequence: TGTGCCAGCAGCTTGGACACCCTCGGTGAGCAGTTCTTC.

The rearrangement joins TRBV20-1 to TRBJ2-2; TRBD1 aligns across 9 bases. V dropped 1 base and J dropped 5; count of bases not matched to a gene: 2. This CDR3 is built from 14 residues. Per germline, CDR1 DFQATT and CDR2 SNEGSKA (reference sequence). The CDR3 DNA is TGCAGTGCTAGAGGCGGGACAGGGACCGGGGAGCTGTTTTTT. This translates into CSARGGTGTGELFF.

With regard to this clonotype: Germline and junction disagree at one end, which may indicate a read error. The V and J genes are TRBV6-1 and TRBJ2-7; 7 bases map to TRBD2. The germline gives CDR1 MNHNS, CDR2 SASEGT. There are 14 residues in the CDR3. In DNA, the CDR3 is TGTGCCAGCAGTCCTAGCGGAGGTTGGTACGAGCAGCACTTC. It is translated as CASSPSGGWYEQHF.

The chain joins TRBV2 to TRBJ1-6; possibly TRBD1 for D (6 bases). This CDR3 is 15 amino acids long. V lost 4 bases and J 7 bases, leaving 14 bases between the germline ends. Germline values: CDR1 SNHLY, CDR2 FYNNEI. The DNA of the CDR3 is TGTGCCAGCAGTGGAGGCAGGGGCTTCAATTCACCCCTCCACTTT. Protein product: CASSGGRGFNSPLHF.

The V and J genes are TRBV6-1 and TRBJ1-5; D gene ambiguous. From germline, CDR1 is MNHNS and CDR2 SASEGT. The CDR3 runs 13 residues. V was trimmed by 3 bases and J by 6 bases, leaving 9 bases between them. CDR3 protein: CASSDYWAQPQHF. The CDR3 bases are TGTGCCAGCAGTGACTATTGGGCTCAGCCCCAGCATTTT.

In this sample, this clonotype turned up a few times. The chain carries TRBV20-1 and TRBJ2-2, with a possible D match to TRBD2 (5 bases). Trimming left V 1 base short and J 4 bases short, with 16 bases between. Germline CDR1 reads DFQATT; CDR2 reads SNEGSKA (reference sequence). This CDR3 is 16 amino acids long. The CDR3 reads CSARVSSPESTGELFF. DNA of the CDR3: TGCAGTGCTAGAGTTTCTAGCCCAGAGAGCACCGGGGAGCTGTTTTTT.

The V gene is TRBV3-1, the J gene TRBJ2-7; D might be TRBD2 (5 bases). The V and J ends lost 2 bases and 4 bases respectively, with 21 bases between them. Looked up from germline, CDR1 is LGHDT and CDR2 is YNNKEL (reference sequence). The CDR3 covers 17 residues. CDR3 protein: CASSQIGLADTFYEQYF. In DNA, the CDR3 is TGTGCCAGCAGCCAAATAGGCCTAGCAGATACCTTTTACGAGCAGTACTTC.

The chain recombines TRBV11-2 with TRBJ2-7; maybe TRBD2 (5 bases). There are 12 residues in the CDR3. Germline V gene data show CDR1 as SGHAT and CDR2 as FQNNGV. The V gene lost 2 bases and the J gene lost 6 bases, with 8 bases spanning the gap. For the CDR3, the DNA is TGTGCCAGCAGCTTACGGGGTACCGAGCAGTACTTC. Translation: CASSLRGTEQYF.

The genes are TRBV10-3 and TRBJ1-2; D ambiguous. The CDR3 is 13 residues long. The germline V gene has CDR1 ENHRY and CDR2 SYGVKD. With 3 bases removed from V and 7 bases from J, the gap between germline ends came to 12 bases. The CDR3 here is CAISDVGRGGYTF. CDR3 sequence (DNA): TGTGCCATCAGTGACGTCGGAAGAGGTGGCTACACCTTC.

This clonotype showed up just a few times. The chain combines TRBV27 with TRBJ2-5, with a weak D call TRBD2 (6 bases). V lost 8 bases and J 4 bases, leaving 17 bases between the germline ends. The CDR3 length is 14 residues. Germline-derived CDR1 and CDR2 are MNHEY and SMNVEV (reference sequence). CDR3 residues: CASGLGGRGETQYF. The CDR3 DNA sequence: TGTGCCAGCGGATTGGGGGGTAGAGGAGAGACCCAGTACTTC.

This clonotype appeared a few times. The V call is TRBV27, the J call TRBJ2-7; 8 bases map to TRBD1. The CDR3 is 14 amino acids. V lost 3 bases and J lost 3; bases outside the gene matches: 4. Germline-derived CDR1 and CDR2 are MNHEY and SMNVEV (reference sequence). The CDR3 is CASSFLTGGYEQYF. The CDR3 coding sequence is TGTGCCAGCAGTTTCCTTACAGGGGGCTACGAGCAGTACTTC.

The V call is TRBV5-4, the J call TRBJ2-1; TRBD2 agrees at 10 bases. The length of the CDR3 is 18 residues. Germline V gene sequence: CDR1 SGHNT, CDR2 YYREEE (reference sequence). V lost 2 bases, J lost 0 bases, and 8 bases stayed unmatched. The CDR3 sequence is CASSLTPSGGSSYNEQFF. The DNA for the CDR3 is TGTGCCAGCAGCTTAACCCCTAGCGGGGGAAGCTCCTACAATGAGCAGTTCTTC. The variable domain in full, with the rest retrieved from reference TRBV5-4 and TRBJ2-1, is ETGVTQSPTHLIKTRGQQVTLRCSSQSGHNTVSWYQQALGQGPQFIFQYYREEENGRGNFPPRFSGLQFPNYSSELNVNALELDDSALYLCASSLTPSGGSSYNEQFFGPGTRLTVL.

The chain is built from TRBV27 and TRBJ1-2; a possible D gene is TRBD1 (6 bases). The CDR3 length is 13 residues. The V gene lost 1 base and the J gene lost 8 bases, with 11 bases spanning the gap. The germline V gene encodes CDR1 MNHEY and CDR2 SMNVEV (reference sequence). The CDR3 nucleotides are TGTGCCAGCAGTTTATTGGGGGCAGCGGGCTACACCTTC. It encodes CASSLLGAAGYTF.